This is a list of T cell receptor beta chains from one sample in a study of T cell responses to AZD1222 COVID-19 vaccine. Produced via immunoSEQ multiplex PCR; TCRdb's table is partial and in-frame only. The repertoire holds roughly 70,000 clones, around four fifths seen once, with around 5% in the top ten. Sample: peripheral blood, taken on day 0 of AZD1222 vaccination. Receptors were obtained from an adult in good health. The CDR3 runs from the conserved cysteine through the conserved F or W. D genes are given only for firm matches. Not every row has a clone size; where given, it reads once, few, many or a size class.

cdr3_aa,cdr3_nt,v_call,d_call,j_call,clone_size
CASCSGYRSLSNQPQHF,TGTGCCAGCTGCTCTGGATACAGGTCTCTTAGCAATCAGCCCCAGCATTTT,TRBV5-6,.,TRBJ1-5,.
CASKTGVGNTIYF,TGTGCCAGCAAAACTGGGGTCGGAAACACCATATATTTT,TRBV11-3,.,TRBJ1-3,once
CSVRDSNQPQHF,TGCAGCGTGAGGGACAGCAATCAGCCCCAGCATTTT,TRBV29-1,.,TRBJ1-5,.
CASSTRQGRKGNQPQHF,TGTGCCAGCAGCACGCGTCAGGGGAGAAAGGGCAATCAGCCCCAGCATTTT,TRBV9,.,TRBJ1-5,.
CASSELQGVMNTEAFF,TGTGCCAGCAGTGAACTCCAGGGTGTTATGAACACTGAAGCTTTCTTT,TRBV2,.,TRBJ1-1,.
CASTPGNTIYF,TGTGCCAGCACCCCTGGAAACACCATATATTTT,TRBV12-3/TRBV12-4,.,TRBJ1-3,.
CASSQGTGDGYTF,TGTGCCAGCAGCCAAGGGACAGGGGATGGCTACACCTTC,TRBV3-1/TRBV3-2,TRBD1,TRBJ1-2,.
CASSKLGRLPTNEKLFF,TGTGCCAGCAGCAAGTTGGGACGATTGCCAACTAATGAAAAACTGTTTTTT,TRBV21-1,.,TRBJ1-4,.
CASSSDRGSQFF,TGTGCCAGCAGCTCCGACAGGGGATCGCAGTTCTTC,TRBV7-3,TRBD1,TRBJ2-1,few
CASSDRGRGVPEAFF,TGTGCCAGCAGTGACAGGGGCCGGGGGGTTCCTGAAGCTTTCTTT,TRBV6-1,.,TRBJ1-1,.
CASSLDRDYGYTF,TGCGCCAGCAGCTTGGATAGGGACTATGGCTACACCTTC,TRBV5-1,.,TRBJ1-2,.
CASSPGQGANTGELFF,TGTGCCAGCTCACCTGGGCAGGGGGCGAACACCGGGGAGCTGTTTTTT,TRBV18,TRBD1,TRBJ2-2,few
CAWAAGTPAYEQYF,TGTGCCTGGGCCGCCGGGACACCAGCCTACGAGCAGTACTTC,TRBV30,.,TRBJ2-7,.
CASSPRLAGGGNEQFF,TGTGCCAGCAGCCCAAGACTAGCGGGGGGGGGAAATGAGCAGTTCTTC,TRBV11-1,TRBD2,TRBJ2-1,.
CASSLEPNGFYEQYF,TGTGCCAGCAGCTTAGAACCCAACGGGTTCTACGAGCAGTACTTC,TRBV11-2,.,TRBJ2-7,.
CASSFVSGGLQEQFF,TGTGCCAGCAGCTTTGTGTCGGGGGGGCTTCAGGAGCAGTTCTTC,TRBV7-9,TRBD2,TRBJ2-1,.
CAVRDTLTYEQYF,TGTGCCGTCCGGGACACCCTCACCTACGAGCAGTACTTC,TRBV10-3,.,TRBJ2-7,.
CASSPPPGHADTQYF,TGTGCCAGCAGTCCTCCGCCGGGGCACGCAGATACGCAGTATTTT,TRBV27,.,TRBJ2-3,few
CAWSVLATDTQYF,TGTGCCTGGAGTGTACTAGCCACAGATACGCAGTATTTT,TRBV30,.,TRBJ2-3,.